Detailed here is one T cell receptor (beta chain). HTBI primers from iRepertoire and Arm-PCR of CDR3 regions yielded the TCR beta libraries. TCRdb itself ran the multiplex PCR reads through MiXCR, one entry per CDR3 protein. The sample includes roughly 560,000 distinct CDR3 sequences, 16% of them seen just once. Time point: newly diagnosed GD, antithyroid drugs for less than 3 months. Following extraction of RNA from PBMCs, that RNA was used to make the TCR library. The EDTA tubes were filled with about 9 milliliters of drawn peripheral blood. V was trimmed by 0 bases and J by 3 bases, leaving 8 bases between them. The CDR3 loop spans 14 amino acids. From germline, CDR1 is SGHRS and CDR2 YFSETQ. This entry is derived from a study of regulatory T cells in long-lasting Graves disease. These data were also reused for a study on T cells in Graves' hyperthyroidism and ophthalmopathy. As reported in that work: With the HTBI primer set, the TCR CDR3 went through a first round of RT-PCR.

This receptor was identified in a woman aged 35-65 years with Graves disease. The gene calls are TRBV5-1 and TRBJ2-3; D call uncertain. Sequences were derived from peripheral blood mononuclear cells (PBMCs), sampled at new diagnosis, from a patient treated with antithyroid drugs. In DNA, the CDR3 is TGCGCCAGCAGCTTGGCGGCCTGGACAGATACGCAGTATTTT. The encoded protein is CASSLAAWTDTQYF.